This T cell receptor (beta chain) was found in a study of T-cell memory formation after mild COVID-19. Study-level background: Clusters of TCRs were largely donor specific.

Study findings and constraints: Shrinking CD4+ clones resided mostly in CM and EM, and CD8+ ones in EMRA.

On this clonotype: Its antigen is as yet unknown.

Constant-segment primers served in 5'RACE that generated TCR alpha and TCR beta cDNA libraries bearing sample barcodes and UMIs. MiXCR was run by TCRdb on the 5' RACE reads, yielding one entry per CDR3 protein. The sample has 180,000 or so distinct CDR3 sequences; 9.5% to 13% are singletons. Sequencing used PBMCs or a T cell subset sorted from them (not recorded which). The receptor was isolated from a man between 18 and 35 years old who had mild COVID-19 (a few samples of this study predate the infection). Cell type and time point are not known.

CDR3 in amino acids: CASSEAHGSYEQYF. The CDR3 DNA reads as TGTGCCAGCAGTGAAGCGCACGGCTCCTACGAGCAGTACTTC. The J gene is TRBJ2-7, the V gene TRBV2; the D is unclear. Between the trimmed V and J ends, which lost 0 bases and 0 bases, there was a span of 6 bases. This CDR3 spans 14 amino acids. Germline V lookup: CDR1 SNHLY, CDR2 FYNNEI.